This T cell receptor beta chain comes out of a study of Ad26.COV2.S vaccination and SARS-CoV-2 variants (dated by TCRdb to about 2021). Background on the whole study: Donors in the vaccine arm were drawn from COV1001, a multicentre, randomized, double-blind, placebo-controlled phase I-IIa trial testing Ad26.COV2.S in healthy adults. Ad26.COV2.S was administered intramuscularly at 5 x 10^10 or 1 x 10^11 viral particles, either as a single shot or as two shots given 56 days apart. The specificity and breadth of SARS-CoV-2-reactive T cell receptors after Ad26.COV2.S vaccination were assessed by TCRbeta repertoire sequencing. A total of 32 samples were included in the TCR-sequenced set, comprising roughly 19 Ad26.COV2.S vaccine recipients, 5 placebo recipients and 8 SARS-CoV-2 convalescent individuals. Participants in the trial were split at random into five groups of five each, receiving low-dose or high-dose Ad26.COV2.S once or twice, or else placebo on both occasions. Investigators remained blinded to trial group allocation during experiments and outcome assessment. What the study reported, not specific to this receptor: Spike-specific TCR breadth was higher in Ad26.COV2.S recipients than in placebo recipients (P = 0.0014). According to the authors, total T cell responses may have been underestimated by the TCR breadth and depth analyses. Comparing responses between vaccine doses or regimens was not something the study was powered to do. After vaccination, substantial breadth of spike-specific CD8+ and CD4+ T cell responses was reported. Non-spike TCR breadth was comparable between vaccine and placebo recipients, consistent with the vaccine containing only spike.

The CDR3 runs 15 amino acids, cysteine and phenylalanine included. Solely the CDR3 DNA is kept, with 45 bases framed from the first base. V ends up 0 bases short and J 8 bases short, with an unmatched junction base count of 7. The germline V gene specifies LGHNA as CDR1 and YSLEER as CDR2. TCRbeta CDR3 regions were sequenced with the immunoSEQ Assay. After extraction, genomic DNA underwent amplification by bias-controlled multiplex PCR, followed by high-throughput sequencing. The study's own analysis went as follows. Collapsing and filtering of sequences were performed to quantify the absolute abundance of each unique TCRbeta CDR3 region. Usable DNA was measured by amplifying reference genes present in all nucleated cells, and TCRbeta template counts were normalized to that usable DNA to estimate T cell fraction. Repertoire TCRs were annotated as SARS-CoV-2-specific when V gene, CDR3 amino acid sequence and J gene were exactly matched to a known reactive TCR set. MIRA supplied the reference SARS-CoV-2 TCR set, which was filtered for enrichment in COVID-19-positive ImmuneCODE repertoires so that public or cross-reactive TCRs were removed. Drawing on the MIRA antigens, annotated TCRs were analysed further at the level of specific ORF or position within ORF. Breadth was defined as the number of annotated unique rearrangements divided by the total number of unique productive rearrangements, and depth was defined as the summed frequency of the annotated unique rearrangements. Group comparisons of TCR breadth used two-sided Wilcoxon rank-sum tests. TCRdb's version of the immuneACCESS table is confined to in-frame rearrangements and falls short of the full clone set. An unresolved V gene accounts for under half of the shortfall where checked; the remainder is of unknown origin. V and J calls plus clone size are reproduced from that table; the DNA served to infer D and trimming. This sample comprises about 430,000 clones, approximately 90% of them detected only once. The top ten constitute 12% of the sample.

Concerning this clone: It lacks a known antigen. The sample holds no much larger clone one base away, and base qualities are not on file.

The treatment or condition label, read with the paper, signifies: roughly 18 received Ad26.COV2.S at low or high dose, single or two shots; about five received placebo; per-sample allocation not given. For vaccine and placebo recipients, repertoires were sequenced using samples collected on day 63 after the first injection. Cohort 1b enrolled fewer than 30 adults aged 18-55 years at a single site in Boston, USA, between 29 July and 7 August 2020. Ad26.COV2.S consisted of a replication-incompetent adenovirus type 26 vector by which a prefusion-stabilized SARS-CoV-2 spike protein from the original Wuhan strain was expressed.

Recombination joined TRBV4-3 with TRBJ2-1; a stretch of 7 junction bases matches TRBD2. This receptor was obtained from a person aged 18 to 59 who received the Ad26.COV2.S COVID-19 vaccine or a placebo. Source: peripheral blood, taken in a trial of Ad26.COV2.S vaccine versus placebo. CDR3 loop: CASSQDGGETDEQFF. At the DNA level, the sequence is TGCGCCAGCAGCCAAGATGGGGGGGAGACCGATGAGCAGTTCTTC.